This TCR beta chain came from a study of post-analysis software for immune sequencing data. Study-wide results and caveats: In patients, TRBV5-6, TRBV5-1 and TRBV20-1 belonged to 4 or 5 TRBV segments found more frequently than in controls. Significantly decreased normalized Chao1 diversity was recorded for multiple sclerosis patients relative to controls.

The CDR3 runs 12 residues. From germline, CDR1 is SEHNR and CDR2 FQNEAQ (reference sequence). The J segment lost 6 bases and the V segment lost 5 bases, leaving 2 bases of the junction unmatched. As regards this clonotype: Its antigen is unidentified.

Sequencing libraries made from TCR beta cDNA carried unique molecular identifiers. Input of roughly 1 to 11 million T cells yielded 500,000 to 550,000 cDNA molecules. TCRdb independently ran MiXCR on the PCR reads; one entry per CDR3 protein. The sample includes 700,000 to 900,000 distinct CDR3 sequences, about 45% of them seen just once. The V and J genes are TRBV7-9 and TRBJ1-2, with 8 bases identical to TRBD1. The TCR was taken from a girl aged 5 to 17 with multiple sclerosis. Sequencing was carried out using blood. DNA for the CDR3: TGTGCCAGCAGCGCGGACAGGGATGGCTACACCTTC. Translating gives CASSADRDGYTF. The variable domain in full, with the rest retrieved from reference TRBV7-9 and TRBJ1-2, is DTGVSQNPRHKITKRGQNVTFRCDPISEHNRLYWYRQTLGQGPEFLTYFQNEAQLEKSRLLSDRFSAERPKGSFSTLEIQRTEQGDSAMYLCASSADRDGYTFGSGTRLTVV.